This TCR beta chain was retrieved from a study of CD8 T cells in ankylosing spondylitis. This clonotype was counted ten times or more. Germline V gene sequence: CDR1 MDHEN, CDR2 SYDVKM. The junction had 10 bases not matched to a gene; V was cut back by 6 bases and J by 5 bases. The CDR3 spans 15 residues. Making the TCR beta libraries involved quantitative 5'-RACE with molecular barcodes. MiXCR was run by TCRdb on the 5' RACE reads, yielding one entry per CDR3 protein. The sample lists about 69,000 distinct CDR3 sequences; less than 6% were seen once. This rearrangement joins TRBV28 to TRBJ2-7, with 10 bases identical to TRBD1. The specimen sequenced was blood, either unsorted or a sorted T cell fraction (not recorded which). This receptor was obtained from a male donor with ankylosing spondylitis or in good health (not recorded which). In DNA, the CDR3 is TGTGCCAGCAGACCAACAGGACAGGGGGTAAACGAGCAGTACTTC. Amino acids: CASRPTGQGVNEQYF.